The rows below give T cell receptor beta chains drawn from one sample of a study of T-cell reconstitution after alpha-beta-depleted transplantation in children. TCRdb processed the PCR reads anew with MiXCR; each CDR3 protein has one entry. The data contain approximately 270,000 distinct CDR3 sequences, around 25% of them seen just once; the ten biggest clones take up around 4.8%. Here the sequenced sample was PBMCs, mostly from graft donor cells, taken 360 days after TCRalphabeta/CD19-depleted stem cell transplant. Receptors were obtained from a female patient aged 2 to 10 who had a stem cell transplant for congenital amegakaryocytic thrombocytopenia, so the T cells may come from the graft donor. CDR3s include the opening cysteine and the closing phenylalanine or tryptophan. D genes are given only for firm matches. Clone size, where shown, is once, few, many, or a class for clones that have expanded.

j_call cdr3_length d_call v_call clone_size cdr3_nt cdr3_aa
TRBJ2-3 18 TRBD2 TRBV4-2 NA TGTGCCAGCAGCCAAAGCGTGGTAGCGGGACCTAGCACAGATACGCAGTATTTT CASSQSVVAGPSTDTQYF
TRBJ2-7 13 NA TRBV28 many TGTGCCAGCAGTTTACGGATTACCTACGAGCAGTACTTC CASSLRITYEQYF
TRBJ2-7 13 NA TRBV15 many TGTGCCACCAGCAGAGATCGGAACTACGAGCAGTACTTC CATSRDRNYEQYF
TRBJ2-7 15 TRBD2 TRBV6-5 NA TGTGCCAGCAGTTATAAGTGGCTAGCGGGAGGAGAGCAGTACTTC CASSYKWLAGGEQYF
TRBJ1-2 15 NA TRBV4-1 once TGCGCCAGCAGTCACAACTCGGGTATGATTGATGGCTACACCTTC CASSHNSGMIDGYTF
TRBJ2-6 17 NA TRBV5-8 NA TGTGCCAGCGATCGTAGACTCCAGGGGTCTGGGGCCAACGTCCTGACTTTC CASDRRLQGSGANVLTF
TRBJ2-1 14 NA TRBV3-1 NA TGTGCCAGCAGCCAAGATTTTCGTACGAATGAGCAGTTCTTC CASSQDFRTNEQFF
TRBJ1-4 16 NA TRBV25-1 few TGTGCCAGCAGTGAAGTATTGGGGGGGGGCAGGGAAAAACTGTTTTTT CASSEVLGGGREKLFF
TRBJ2-1 14 NA TRBV18 few TGTGCCAGCTCACCAAACAACCAGGGAAATGAGCAGTTCTTC CASSPNNQGNEQFF
TRBJ2-1 13 NA TRBV6-1 few TGTGCCAGCAGCTCAATTGGACAGTTGGAATGGTTCTTC CASSSIGQLEWFF
TRBJ2-2 14 NA TRBV11-2 few TGTGCCAGCAGGCCCTCAGGAGCAACCGGGGAGCTGTTTTTT CASRPSGATGELFF
TRBJ1-1 16 TRBD1 TRBV7-9 NA TGTGCCAGCAGCTTAGGTGCGGCGCAGGGGGCAGGTGAAGCTTTCTTT CASSLGAAQGAGEAFF
TRBJ1-1 13 NA TRBV6-6 few TGTGCCAGCAGTTCCGCACTGAACACTGAAGCTTTCTTT CASSSALNTEAFF
TRBJ2-7 15 NA TRBV4-2 NA TGTGCCAGCAGCACCCGGACCGAATACGATTACGAGCAGTACTTC CASSTRTEYDYEQYF
TRBJ2-7 13 NA TRBV6-2/TRBV6-3 few TGTGCCAGCAGATCCGTGGGGTTCTACGAGCAGTACTTC CASRSVGFYEQYF
TRBJ1-5 15 NA TRBV19 NA TGTGCCAGTAGTATAGTCTCCACTACGTATCAGCCCCAGCATTTT CASSIVSTTYQPQHF
TRBJ2-7 10 NA TRBV10-2 NA TGCGCCAGCAGCGGTGGGGAGCAGTACTTC CASSGGEQYF
TRBJ2-4 14 TRBD2 TRBV12-3/TRBV12-4 few TGTGCCAGCGGAGCGGGGAGGGAAAAAAACATTCAGTACTTC CASGAGREKNIQYF
TRBJ2-5 14 NA TRBV7-6 NA TGTGCCAGCAGCCTACCGGGACAACAAGAGACCCAGTACTTC CASSLPGQQETQYF
TRBJ2-7 13 NA TRBV29-1 few TGCAGCGTTCGACGGTCCGGGGAGTACGAGCAGTACTTC CSVRRSGEYEQYF
TRBJ1-1 13 NA TRBV19 once TGTGCCAGTAGTATAAGTAGGAGCACTGAAGCTTTCTTT CASSISRSTEAFF
TRBJ2-7 16 NA TRBV3-1 once TGTGCCAGCAGCCAATACGGACAGGCCTCCGCGGGGGAGCAGTACTTC CASSQYGQASAGEQYF
TRBJ2-7 15 NA TRBV6-2/TRBV6-3 NA TGTGCCAGCAGCGCTTCGTGGGACACCTCCTACGAGCAGTACTTC CASSASWDTSYEQYF
TRBJ2-6 15 TRBD1 TRBV6-1 NA TGTGCCAGCAGCAACAGGGGGCATGGGGCCAACGTCCTGACTTTC CASSNRGHGANVLTF
TRBJ2-5 15 TRBD1 TRBV10-3 NA TGTGCCACCGGGCCAGCGGGACAGGGACAAGAGACCCAGTACTTC CATGPAGQGQETQYF
TRBJ1-1 15 NA TRBV12-3/TRBV12-4 many TGTGCCAGCAGTTTTTATGTAGGCCCCGAAGACGAAGCTTTCTTT CASSFYVGPEDEAFF
TRBJ2-2 16 NA TRBV24-1 few TGTGCCACCAGTGACGTCCGTGGGGGCAGCACCGGGGAGCTGTTTTTT CATSDVRGGSTGELFF
TRBJ2-7 14 TRBD1 TRBV6-5 many TGTGCCAGCAGTCACCGGGACAGAACCTACGAGCAGTACTTC CASSHRDRTYEQYF
TRBJ2-1 15 TRBD2 TRBV20-1 NA TGCAGTGCTCCTCCTAAGGGCGGGAGAAGCGATGAGCAGTTCTTC CSAPPKGGRSDEQFF
TRBJ2-7 14 NA TRBV6-2/TRBV6-3 few TGTGCCAGCAGTTACGTACTGGTCTCCTACGAGCAGTACTTC CASSYVLVSYEQYF
TRBJ2-7 13 NA TRBV20-1 many TGCAGTGCTAGGTCCGGCGGCTCCTACGAGCAGTACTTC CSARSGGSYEQYF
TRBJ2-5 15 TRBD2 TRBV2 NA TGTGCCAGAAGACTAGCGGGGGGACCACAAGAGACCCAGTACTTC CARRLAGGPQETQYF
TRBJ2-5 14 TRBD1 TRBV10-3 few TGTGCCACCTCCCCGACAGGGGGCCAAGAGACCCAGTACTTC CATSPTGGQETQYF
TRBJ2-3 13 NA TRBV12-3/TRBV12-4 NA TGTGCCAGCAACATAGGGGGTGCAGATACGCAGTATTTT CASNIGGADTQYF
TRBJ2-3 14 NA TRBV20-1 NA TGCAGTGCTGGTGGACTACCTAGCACAGATACGCAGTATTTT CSAGGLPSTDTQYF
TRBJ2-7 14 NA TRBV6-2/TRBV6-3 few TGTGCCAGCAGTGAGCAGGGAGGCTCCTACGAGCAGTACTTC CASSEQGGSYEQYF
TRBJ2-5 15 NA TRBV20-1 few TGCAGTGCTAGAGACGACGGACATCTTCAAGAGACCCAGTACTTC CSARDDGHLQETQYF
TRBJ1-5 11 NA TRBV6-2/TRBV6-3 NA TGTGCCAGCAGCCTTCATGGGCCCCAGCATTTT CASSLHGPQHF
TRBJ1-5 16 TRBD1 TRBV5-1 NA TGCGCCAGCAGCTTGGCTCTGGACAGGTCTAATCAGCCCCAGCATTTT CASSLALDRSNQPQHF
TRBJ2-3 15 NA TRBV28 few TGTGCCAGCAGTTTAGGCCACCTACAACTTAATACGCAGTATTTT CASSLGHLQLNTQYF
TRBJ2-7 14 NA TRBV12-3/TRBV12-4 NA TGTGCCAGCAGTTTCTTCAGGGGTTCCTACGAGCAGTACTTC CASSFFRGSYEQYF
TRBJ2-7 14 TRBD1 TRBV20-1 NA TGCAGTGCTAGCCCGGGACAGGCAATCGACGAGCAGTACTTC CSASPGQAIDEQYF
TRBJ2-3 16 NA TRBV7-2 NA TGTGCCAGCAGCTTCACGGGCGGTGGCCCCTCAGATACGCAGTATTTT CASSFTGGGPSDTQYF
TRBJ2-7 15 TRBD2 TRBV5-1 NA TGCGCCAGCAGCACGGGACTAGCTTACAACTACGAGCAGTACTTC CASSTGLAYNYEQYF
TRBJ2-1 17 NA TRBV5-1 few TGCGCCAGCAGCCAACTGAGGACATCTAGTAACTACAATGAGCAGTTCTTC CASSQLRTSSNYNEQFF